The sample holds a few counts of the clone carrying this T cell receptor (beta chain). PCR was performed a second time for about 7 to 12 cycles using a sample-barcoded 5' primer and a J-beta primer mix. From each sample, at least 2.5 million paired-end reads containing CDR3 were obtained. TCRdb recomputed calls from the 5' RACE reads with MiXCR, one row per CDR3 protein. The sample shows 1 million or so distinct CDR3 sequences, approximately 25% of them seen only once. The data were taken from a study of blood T cells in healthy people across ages. Total RNA, at least 6 micrograms per sample, was extracted from PBMCs. This CDR3 is 17 amino acids long. The germline gives CDR1 LNHNV, CDR2 YYDKDF (reference sequence). Trimming removed 0 bases at V and 9 bases at J, with 18 bases between. A further study also used this sample, focusing on T cells of mothers and their children.

The chain carries TRBV15 and TRBJ1-6; TRBD1 is a possible D gene (5 bases). Sequencing was carried out using blood. This receptor was taken from a girl aged 2-10 years in good health. The CDR3 sequence: CATSRDFAGMSGSPLHF. In DNA, the CDR3 is TGTGCCACCAGCAGAGATTTCGCAGGGATGTCTGGTTCACCCCTCCACTTT.